This T cell receptor beta chain was sequenced during a study of blood T cell repertoires in COVID-19 (dated by TCRdb to the early 2020s). For the study in its entirety: Samples from collaborators originated in the United States, Italy and Spain and spanned both the acute and convalescent phases of COVID-19. The prospective study material was composed of cDNA or gDNA derived from T cells, B-cell-depleted T cells, or PBMCs. The dataset comprised deeply sampled blood TCRbeta repertoires from subjects exposed to, actively infected with, or recovered from COVID-19. The repertoires were released in a freely available public database intended as a resource for research on the immune response to SARS-CoV-2. The samples were drawn from the first 160 participants of the ongoing ImmuneRACE study and from under 1,500 subjects provided by 6 global collaborators. The sample metadata nearly always contained a de-identified subject ID, COVID-19 status, age in years and sex. Where available, HLA class I and class II types were obtained from metadata supplied by the sample provider rather than from assay-based typing.

Results and caveats for the whole study, not just this receptor: How much clinical and demographic metadata was included differed by source and by participant, and the metadata was provided uncurated.

Participants in the prospective study were aged roughly 18 to 89 years, lived in 24 United States geographic areas, and enrolled through a virtual design. In the prospective study, participants were assigned to cohorts based on the clinical history participants reported in a screening survey and a study questionnaire. Mobile phlebotomists in the prospective study collected whole blood, serum and a nasopharyngeal or oropharyngeal swab from every participant. Participants in the prospective study had the option to provide additional blood draws and questionnaires over an approximately 2-month period. Before DNA extraction, prospective study blood samples were shipped either frozen or at room temperature. Compared with germline, V lacks 4 bases and J lacks 6 bases; bases without a gene match: 6. The CDR3 contains 13 residues, cysteine and phenylalanine counted. The entry retains the CDR3 DNA only, 39 bases that are in frame from base 1. Based on the germline V gene, the CDR1 and CDR2 sequences are SQVTM and ANQGSEA.

Comment on this clone: The clone's antigen remains unknown. Base quality data are lacking; no much larger clone is found one base away.

TCRbeta CDR3 regions were amplified from genomic DNA using the immunoSEQ Assay, a bias-controlled multiplex PCR. From the authors' description of their analysis: The number of nucleated cells in each sample was estimated by amplification of reference gene primers within the assay. To quantify the absolute abundance of each unique TCRbeta CDR3 rearrangement, sequence reads were collapsed and filtered. For each sample, productive Simpson clonality was calculated by taking the square root of Simpson's diversity index across productive rearrangements. TCRdb holds this immuneACCESS table with in-frame rearrangements only. Some clones are missing; in checked studies, unresolved V genes explain under half, and the rest has no known cause. The V and J calls and the clone size are those of that table, but D and trimming were determined from the DNA. Recorded for this sample are roughly 430,000 clones; approximately 91% of them occurred a single time. The ten top clones hold around 2.1% of the sample.

This chain is built from TRBV29-1 and TRBJ1-5; the central 7 bases match TRBD1. The specimen was PBMCs or T cells enriched from blood (not recorded which). The sequence was obtained from a middle-aged woman with acute COVID-19. The sequenced DNA: TGCAGCGTTGGTGAGGGGGCAGGTCAGCCCCAGCATTTT. It is translated as CSVGEGAGQPQHF. Reference TRBV29-1 and TRBJ1-5 proteins supply the regions before and after the CDR3; the full variable domain is: SAVISQKPSRDICQRGTSLTIQCQVDSQVTMMFWYRQQPGQSLTLIATANQGSEATYESGFVIDKFPISRPNLTFSTLTVSNMSPEDSSIYLCSVGEGAGQPQHFGDGTRLSIL.